This section outlines one T cell receptor (beta chain) sequence together with its context. V lost 0 bases to trimming and J lost 7 bases; unmatched junction nucleotides: 4. The V gene's germline CDR1 is SGDLS and CDR2 YYNGEE. The CDR3 is 15 amino acids. Method: immunoSEQ multiplex PCR; TCRdb's copy keeps in-frame clones and lacks some. The top ten clones hold around 3.9% of a sample with some 260,000 clones, about 88% of them seen once. All enrollees were about 18 to 89 years old and from about 25 US areas. Participants had their cohort set by participant-reported clinical history. The data were taken from a study of blood T cell repertoires in COVID-19. Overall study: Some COVID-19 samples were acute and others convalescent; all came from the United States, Italy and Spain. In each case, the material was cDNA or gDNA derived from T cells, B-cell-depleted T cells, or PBMCs.

The sequence was collected from a man aged 25-45 years with acute COVID-19. The gene calls are TRBV9 and TRBJ2-7, with TRBD2 matching 13 bases. The specimen sequenced was PBMCs or T cells enriched from blood (not recorded which). CDR3 nucleotides: TGTGCCAGCAGCGTAGCAGGACTAGCGGGAGATGAGCAGTACGTC. It yields the protein CASSVAGLAGDEQYV.